A single sample is the source of the 16 T cell receptor beta chains below, sequenced in a study of T cell responses to AZD1222 COVID-19 vaccine. Some clones are missing from TCRdb's copy, which holds only in-frame ones; the method was immunoSEQ multiplex PCR. Counted here are 100,000 to 150,000 clones, over 75% occurring once; the ten biggest clones make up around 6%. The material was peripheral blood, obtained on day 0 of AZD1222 vaccination. The receptors stem from an adult in good health.

This clone was seen only a few times. This chain uses TRBV5-5 with TRBJ1-6; 8 bases agree with TRBD1. Germline V gene data show CDR1 as SGHKS and CDR2 as YYEKEE (reference sequence). V shed 5 bases and J 7 bases; nucleotides not matched to a gene: 11. The CDR3 loop spans 16 amino acids. CDR3: CASSSILGQANSPLHF. The DNA of the CDR3 is TGTGCCAGCAGTTCCATCCTGGGACAGGCCAATTCACCCCTCCACTTT.

The chain uses TRBV5-1 and TRBJ2-1; D call uncertain. Per germline, CDR1 SGHRS and CDR2 YFSETQ. CDR3 length equals 18 residues. The V gene lost 0 bases and the J gene lost 7 bases, with 23 bases spanning the gap. CDR3 coding DNA: TGCGCCAGCAGCTTGGCCTTTAGGGTCGGGTTTCGTGGGAATGAGCAGTTCTTC. Translated: CASSLAFRVGFRGNEQFF.

The genes are TRBV6-5 and TRBJ1-2; 8 bases align to TRBD1. From germline, CDR1 is MNHEY and CDR2 SVGAGI. After removal of 5 bases from V and 8 bases from J, the junction contained 13 bases not matched to a gene. This CDR3 has 15 residues. CDR3 nucleotide sequence: TGTGCCAGCAGTCCTGACCTCGACAGACAGGGGGGCTACACCTTC. Translated: CASSPDLDRQGGYTF.

The rearrangement uses TRBV4-3 and TRBJ1-2, with D unresolved. The CDR3 consists of 13 residues. V was pared by 3 bases and J by 6 bases, with 11 bases between. Germline CDR1 is LGHNA and CDR2 is YSLEER. DNA of the CDR3: TGCGCCAGCAGCCAGGAAATTCAGGATGGCTACACCTTC. Translating it yields CASSQEIQDGYTF.

This chain links TRBV2 with TRBJ2-3; 7 bases are shared with TRBD1. Trimming at V came to 8 bases and at J to 0 bases, leaving 5 bases not matched to a gene. There are 14 residues in the CDR3. Looked up from germline, CDR1 is SNHLY and CDR2 is FYNNEI. CDR3 DNA: TGTGCCAGCCTGGACAGGCCTAGCACAGATACGCAGTATTTT. Amino acids: CASLDRPSTDTQYF. The variable domain in full, with the rest retrieved from reference TRBV2 and TRBJ2-3, is EPEVTQTPSHQVTQMGQEVILRCVPISNHLYFYWYRQILGQKVEFLVSFYNNEISEKSEIFDDQFSVERPDGSNFTLKIRSTKLEDSAMYFCASLDRPSTDTQYFGPGTRLTVL.

The V gene is TRBV2, the J gene TRBJ1-1; D remains unclear. CDR1 is SNHLY and CDR2 is FYNNEI in the germline V gene. The CDR3 is 13 amino acids. V was cut by 6 bases and J by 0 bases, with 8 bases left in between. The CDR3 DNA reads TGTGCCAGCAGCCCCGGCCTGAACACTGAAGCTTTCTTT. It yields the protein CASSPGLNTEAFF.

J is TRBJ1-2 and V is TRBV28, with D hard to call. The CDR3 totals 13 residues. The V end was cut by 2 bases, the J end by 8 bases, with 12 bases between. Germline V gene data show CDR1 as MDHEN and CDR2 as SYDVKM. The CDR3 sequence: CASSLGRKDGYTF. The CDR3 region has the DNA TGTGCCAGCAGTTTAGGGAGGAAGGACGGCTACACCTTC.

V is TRBV7-8 and J is TRBJ2-7, with 7 bases fitting TRBD2. The germline V gene encodes CDR1 SGHVS and CDR2 FQNEAQ. This CDR3 is 16 amino acids long. V dropped 5 bases and J dropped 3; count of bases not matched to a gene: 13. The CDR3 reads CASSPRVWERGYEQYF. The CDR3 DNA sequence: TGTGCCAGCAGCCCCCGCGTTTGGGAGCGGGGCTACGAGCAGTACTTC.

This clone was seen a single time. The chain has TRBV19 and TRBJ1-2, with 7 nucleotides matching TRBD1. V lost 7 bases to trimming and J lost 8 bases; unmatched junction nucleotides: 7. In germline, CDR1 is LNHDA, CDR2 SQIVND (reference sequence). The length of the CDR3 is 12 residues. CDR3 residues: CASKGASGGYTF. As DNA, the CDR3 is TGTGCCAGTAAGGGGGCCTCAGGGGGCTACACCTTC.

The chain carries TRBV10-1 and TRBJ2-7, with a possible D match to TRBD1 (5 bases). V was pared by 6 bases and J by 11 bases, with 26 bases between. Germline V gene lookup returns CDR1 WNHNN and CDR2 SYGVQD (reference sequence). This CDR3 comprises 15 residues. CDR3 region: CASSPRQIPPTKEYF. CDR3 nucleotides: TGCGCCAGCAGCCCAAGACAGATACCACCTACGAAAGAGTACTTC.

This sequence joins TRBV6-2 or TRBV6-3 and TRBJ1-1; a weak D match, TRBD1 (5 bases). V was pared by 4 bases and J by 5 bases, with 17 bases between. The CDR3 spans 15 residues. Germline lookup yields CDR1 MNHEY and CDR2 SVGEGT. The CDR3 spells CASSSRTPKGTEAFF. The CDR3 DNA reads as TGTGCCAGCAGTTCCCGGACACCTAAGGGAACTGAAGCTTTCTTT.

As DNA, the CDR3 is TGTGCCAGCAGCGGCGGAGGGAGCGAGCAGTACTTC. It translates to CASSGGGSEQYF. The chain couples TRBV5-4 to TRBJ2-7; tentatively, D is TRBD2 (6 bases). This CDR3 has 12 amino acids. Germline V gene data show CDR1 as SGHNT and CDR2 as YYREEE (reference sequence). Trimming took off 4 bases at V and 6 bases at J, with 11 bases between the two ends.

In its sample, this clone was seen many times. This chain uses TRBV4-3 with TRBJ1-2, with TRBD1 matching over 10 bases. With V trimmed by 4 bases and J by 4 bases, 6 bases remained unmatched. CDR3 size: 15 residues. Germline V CDR1 and CDR2: LGHNA, YSLEER. The CDR3 sequence: CASSPGTGARYGYTF. DNA of the CDR3: TGCGCCAGCAGCCCGGGGACAGGGGCACGCTATGGCTACACCTTC.

The chain is built from TRBV7-2 and TRBJ2-1, with D perhaps TRBD1 (5 bases). Trimming left V 0 bases short and J 14 bases short, with 17 bases between. The germline V gene encodes CDR1 SGHTA and CDR2 FQGNSA. The CDR3 totals 14 residues. The CDR3 nucleotides read TGTGCCAGCAGCTTAGCGTTGACCCAGGGAAAAGAGTTCTTC. Its protein is CASSLALTQGKEFF.

The chain employs TRBV19 and TRBJ1-5; 9 positions match TRBD1. CDR1 is LNHDA, CDR2 SQIVND, per germline (reference sequence). The V gene end was trimmed by 5 bases and the J gene end by 6 bases; junction bases not matched to a gene: 2. CDR3 length: 13 residues. The CDR3 reads CASSEQGAQPQHF. CDR3 DNA sequence: TGTGCCAGTAGTGAACAGGGGGCTCAGCCCCAGCATTTT.

The chain couples TRBV6-4 to TRBJ1-1; D remains unclear. The CDR3 spans 13 residues. Germline CDR1 reads MRHNA; CDR2 reads SNTAGT. The ends were cut back, 3 bases at V and 1 base at J, with 6 bases in the middle. The CDR3 sequence is CASSEAPNTEAFF. The CDR3 DNA sequence: TGTGCCAGCAGTGAAGCACCGAACACTGAAGCTTTCTTT.